These T cell receptor beta chains were read from a single sample in a study of neurological immune-mediated disorders. TCRdb recomputed calls from the 5' RACE reads with MiXCR, one row per CDR3 protein. Seen here are 50,000 to 75,000 distinct CDR3 sequences, roughly 13% observed once, and the top ten hold about 10%. The sequenced material came from PBMCs. The receptors were gathered from a woman aged 60-70 years with HTLV-1-associated myelopathy (HAM/TSP). CDR3s include the opening cysteine and the closing phenylalanine or tryptophan.

V gene: TRBV5-4
J gene: TRBJ2-3
CDR3 protein: CASSATKFSTDTQYF

V gene: TRBV6-6
J gene: TRBJ2-5
CDR3 protein: CASSAVVAGGSGTQYF

V gene: TRBV19
J gene: TRBJ2-1
CDR3 protein: CASSIGVVNNEQFF

V gene: TRBV29-1
J gene: TRBJ2-7
CDR3 protein: CSVLQGGGYEQYF

V gene: TRBV9
J gene: TRBJ1-2
CDR3 protein: CASSGGVYYGYTF

V gene: TRBV20-1
J gene: TRBJ2-2
CDR3 protein: CSARYDGASGYTGELFF

V gene: TRBV18
J gene: TRBJ2-7
CDR3 protein: CASSPKQGHYEQYF

V gene: TRBV5-1
J gene: TRBJ2-5
CDR3 protein: CARSLRGRQETKYF

V gene: TRBV5-1
J gene: TRBJ2-1
CDR3 protein: CASSLGTILNEQFF

V gene: TRBV5-1
J gene: TRBJ2-2
CDR3 protein: CASSPRSSGRALTGELFF

V gene: TRBV7-8
J gene: TRBJ2-2
CDR3 protein: CASSLELGELFF

V gene: TRBV20-1
J gene: TRBJ2-2
CDR3 protein: CSARVTSGITGELFF

V gene: TRBV7-2
J gene: TRBJ2-1
CDR3 protein: CASSDPGAGVQFF

V gene: TRBV7-9
J gene: TRBJ2-7
CDR3 protein: CASSLGTSVDDGQYF

V gene: TRBV15
J gene: TRBJ2-4
CDR3 protein: CATSRGLAGGVKAKNIQYF

V gene: TRBV10-3
J gene: TRBJ2-2
CDR3 protein: CAISSTGTGGNTGELFF

V gene: TRBV5-8
J gene: TRBJ1-1
CDR3 protein: CASSKMTGKNTEAFF

V gene: TRBV6-6
J gene: TRBJ2-5
CDR3 protein: CASTPGSGYQETQYF

V gene: TRBV7-9
J gene: TRBJ1-2
CDR3 protein: CASSPRQGAGYTF

V gene: TRBV14
J gene: TRBJ2-5
CDR3 protein: CASSQLRAGGQETQYF

V gene: TRBV5-4
J gene: TRBJ1-1
CDR3 protein: CVSSYPGQGGTEAFF

V gene: TRBV9
J gene: TRBJ2-5
CDR3 protein: CASSVGLGAETQYF

V gene: TRBV5-1
J gene: TRBJ2-2
CDR3 protein: CASSLAVGGLPYTGELFF

V gene: TRBV27
J gene: TRBJ2-1
CDR3 protein: CASSFGTRYNEQFF

V gene: TRBV2
J gene: TRBJ2-1
CDR3 protein: CASRDFSYNEQFF

V gene: TRBV7-2
J gene: TRBJ1-5
CDR3 protein: CASSLVGAGGSNQPQHF

V gene: TRBV7-9
J gene: TRBJ2-7
CDR3 protein: CASTLFTGQEYYEQYF

V gene: TRBV28
J gene: TRBJ2-2
CDR3 protein: CASSSGWLDQPAVYPDGTGELFF

V gene: TRBV20-1
J gene: TRBJ2-3
CDR3 protein: CSASLQREGRGNTQYF

V gene: TRBV30
J gene: TRBJ1-5
CDR3 protein: CAWSVGQGNQPQHF

V gene: TRBV10-2
J gene: TRBJ2-5
CDR3 protein: CASSSNRGETQYF

V gene: TRBV20-1
J gene: TRBJ2-7
CDR3 protein: CSGSSGHEQYF

V gene: TRBV7-9
J gene: TRBJ2-1
CDR3 protein: CASSPSGSTYNEQFF

V gene: TRBV20-1
J gene: TRBJ2-7
CDR3 protein: CSATGTSGRVRDEQYF

V gene: TRBV3-1
J gene: TRBJ2-1
CDR3 protein: CASSFGLAGAYNEQFF

V gene: TRBV7-2
J gene: TRBJ2-1
CDR3 protein: CASLPMIGGLAGKNEQFF

V gene: TRBV29-1
J gene: TRBJ2-7
CDR3 protein: CSVDWTGDEQYF

V gene: TRBV2
J gene: TRBJ2-5
CDR3 protein: CASSVQGVRETQYF

V gene: TRBV5-1
J gene: TRBJ2-5
CDR3 protein: CASSLGSSLWETQYF

V gene: TRBV7-3
J gene: TRBJ1-1
CDR3 protein: CASSPLPGATEAFF

V gene: TRBV29-1
J gene: TRBJ1-2
CDR3 protein: CSVGDPGRYYGYTF

V gene: TRBV20-1
J gene: TRBJ2-5
CDR3 protein: CSATTPGPETQYF

V gene: TRBV20-1
J gene: TRBJ1-4
CDR3 protein: CSAREGTYEKLFF

V gene: TRBV9
J gene: TRBJ2-7
CDR3 protein: CASSASGVGSYEQYF

V gene: TRBV2
J gene: TRBJ2-4
CDR3 protein: CASLGQGISNIQYF

V gene: TRBV5-1
J gene: TRBJ1-4
CDR3 protein: CASSLEWINEKLFF

V gene: TRBV7-2
J gene: TRBJ1-2
CDR3 protein: CASSLDLGETTHF

V gene: TRBV2
J gene: TRBJ1-2
CDR3 protein: CASSATPGQGSNYGYTF

V gene: TRBV5-1
J gene: TRBJ2-7
CDR3 protein: CASSLEPDYEQYF

V gene: TRBV5-6
J gene: TRBJ2-1
CDR3 protein: CASSLAGWNEQFF

V gene: TRBV6-5
J gene: TRBJ1-1
CDR3 protein: CASSFSGLAGTEAFF

V gene: TRBV5-1
J gene: TRBJ2-7
CDR3 protein: CASRDRIYEQYF

V gene: TRBV7-3
J gene: TRBJ1-6
CDR3 protein: CASSLSLGGNSPLHF

V gene: TRBV12-3/TRBV12-4
J gene: TRBJ2-2
CDR3 protein: CASRIGQGGGTGELFF